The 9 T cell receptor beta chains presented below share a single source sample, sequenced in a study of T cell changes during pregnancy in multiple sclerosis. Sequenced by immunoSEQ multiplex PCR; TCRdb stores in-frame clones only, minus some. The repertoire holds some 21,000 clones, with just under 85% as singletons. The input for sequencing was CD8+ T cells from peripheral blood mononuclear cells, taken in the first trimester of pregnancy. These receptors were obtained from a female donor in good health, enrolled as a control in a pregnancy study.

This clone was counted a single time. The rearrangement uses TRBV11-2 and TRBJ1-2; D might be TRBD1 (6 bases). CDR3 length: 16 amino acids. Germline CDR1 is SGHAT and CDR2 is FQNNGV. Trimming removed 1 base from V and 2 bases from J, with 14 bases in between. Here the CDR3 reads CASSLAGGGTNYGYTF. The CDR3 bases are TGTGCCAGCAGCTTAGCGGGGGGGGGCACGAACTATGGCTACACCTTC.

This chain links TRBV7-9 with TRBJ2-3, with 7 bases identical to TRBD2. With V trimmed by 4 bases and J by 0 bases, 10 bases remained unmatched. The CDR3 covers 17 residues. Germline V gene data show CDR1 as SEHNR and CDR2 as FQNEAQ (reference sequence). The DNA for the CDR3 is TGTGCCAGCAGCTCGCAGGAAAGGCGGGAGAGCACAGATACGCAGTATTTT. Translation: CASSSQERRESTDTQYF.

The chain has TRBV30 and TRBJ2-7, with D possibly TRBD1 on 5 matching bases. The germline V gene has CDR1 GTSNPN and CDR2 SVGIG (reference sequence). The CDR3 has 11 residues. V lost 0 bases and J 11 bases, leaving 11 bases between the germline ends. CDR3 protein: CAWSVPGKEYF. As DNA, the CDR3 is TGTGCCTGGAGTGTACCAGGGAAGGAGTACTTC.

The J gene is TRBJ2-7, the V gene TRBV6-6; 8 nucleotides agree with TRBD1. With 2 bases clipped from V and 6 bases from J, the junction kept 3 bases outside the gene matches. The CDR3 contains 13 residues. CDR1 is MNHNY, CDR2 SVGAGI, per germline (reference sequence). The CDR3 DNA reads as TGTGCCAGCAGTTACCCAGGACAGGGCGAGCAGTACTTC. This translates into CASSYPGQGEQYF.

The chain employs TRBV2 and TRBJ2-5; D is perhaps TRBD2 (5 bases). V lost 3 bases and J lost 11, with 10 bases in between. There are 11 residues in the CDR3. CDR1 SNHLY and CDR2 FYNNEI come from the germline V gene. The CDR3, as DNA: TGTGCCAGCAGTGACGGCCAGCGGCAGTACTTC. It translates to CASSDGQRQYF.

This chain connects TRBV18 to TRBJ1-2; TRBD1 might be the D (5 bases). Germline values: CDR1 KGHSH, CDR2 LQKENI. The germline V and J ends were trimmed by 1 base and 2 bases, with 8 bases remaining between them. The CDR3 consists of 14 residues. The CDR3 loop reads CASSPLRENYGYTF. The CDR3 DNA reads TGTGCCAGCTCACCACTCAGGGAAAACTATGGCTACACCTTC.

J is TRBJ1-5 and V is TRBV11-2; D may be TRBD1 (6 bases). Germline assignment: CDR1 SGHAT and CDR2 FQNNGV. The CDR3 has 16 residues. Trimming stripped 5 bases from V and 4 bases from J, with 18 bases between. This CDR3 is CASSQDMQGRNQPQHF. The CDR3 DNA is TGTGCCAGCAGCCAAGATATGCAGGGGCGGAATCAGCCCCAGCATTTT. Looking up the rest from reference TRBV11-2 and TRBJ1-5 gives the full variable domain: EAGVAQSPRYKIIEKRQSVAFWCNPISGHATLYWYQQILGQGPKLLIQFQNNGVVDDSQLPKDRFSAERLKGVDSTLKIQPAKLEDSAVYLCASSQDMQGRNQPQHFGDGTRLSIL.

The CDR3 is CASSQDLVGASYEQYF. In DNA, the CDR3 is TGCGCCAGCAGCCAAGATTTAGTAGGGGCATCCTACGAGCAGTACTTC. The chain has TRBV4-1 and TRBJ2-7; D may be TRBD1 (5 bases). Germline V gene sequence: CDR1 MGHRA, CDR2 YSYEKL. The CDR3 is made up of 16 amino acids. Trimming took 0 bases from V and 1 from J, leaving 13 bases between them.

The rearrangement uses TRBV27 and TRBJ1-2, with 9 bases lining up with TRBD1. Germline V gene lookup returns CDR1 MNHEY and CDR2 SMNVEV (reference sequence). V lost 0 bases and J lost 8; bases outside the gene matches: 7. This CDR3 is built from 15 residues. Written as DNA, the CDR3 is TGTGCCAGCAGTTTATCTAGTACAGGGGGCAGCGGCTACACCTTC. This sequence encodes CASSLSSTGGSGYTF.